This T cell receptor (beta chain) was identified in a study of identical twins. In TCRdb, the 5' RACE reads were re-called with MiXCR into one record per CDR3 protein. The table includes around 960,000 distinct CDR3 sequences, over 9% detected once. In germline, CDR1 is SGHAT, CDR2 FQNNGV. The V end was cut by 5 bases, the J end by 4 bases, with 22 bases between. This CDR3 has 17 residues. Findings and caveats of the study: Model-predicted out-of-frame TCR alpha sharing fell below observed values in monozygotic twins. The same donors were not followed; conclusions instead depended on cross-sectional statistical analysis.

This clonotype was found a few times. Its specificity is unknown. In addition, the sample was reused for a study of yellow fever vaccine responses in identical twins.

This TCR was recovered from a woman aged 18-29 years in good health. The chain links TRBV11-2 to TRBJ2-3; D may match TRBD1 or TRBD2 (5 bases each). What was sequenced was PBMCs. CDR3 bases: TGTGCCAGCAGCCCAATAAAGGGACGGTTTCCATCAGATACGCAGTATTTT. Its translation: CASSPIKGRFPSDTQYF.